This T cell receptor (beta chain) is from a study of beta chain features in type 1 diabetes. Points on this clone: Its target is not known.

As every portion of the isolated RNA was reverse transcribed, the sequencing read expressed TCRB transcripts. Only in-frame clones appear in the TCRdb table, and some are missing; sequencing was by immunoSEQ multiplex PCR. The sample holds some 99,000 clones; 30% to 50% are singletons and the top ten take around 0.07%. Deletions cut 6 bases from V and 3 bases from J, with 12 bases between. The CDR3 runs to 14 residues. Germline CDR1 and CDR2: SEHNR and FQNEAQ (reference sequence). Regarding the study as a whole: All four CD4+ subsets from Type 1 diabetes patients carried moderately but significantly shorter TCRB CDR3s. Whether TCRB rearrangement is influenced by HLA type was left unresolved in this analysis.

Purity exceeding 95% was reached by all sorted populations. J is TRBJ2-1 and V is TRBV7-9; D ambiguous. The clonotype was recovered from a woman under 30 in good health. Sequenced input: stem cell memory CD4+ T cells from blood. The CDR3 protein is CASSRSNYYNEQFF. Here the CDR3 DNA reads TGTGCCAGCAGTAGGTCCAACTACTACAATGAGCAGTTCTTC.